A selection of T cell receptor beta chains follows, all from one sample in a study of CD8+ T cells in alopecia areata. The protocol was immunoSEQ multiplex PCR, while the TCRdb copy is restricted to in-frame clones and leaves out a portion. The sample records 150,000 to 200,000 clones, 51% being singletons. The specimen was CD8+ T cells sorted from blood, collected at roughly week 53, from a patient treated with tofacitinib. Receptor source: a human donor with alopecia areata. CDR3s include the opening cysteine and the closing phenylalanine or tryptophan. The order of the fields is V gene, D gene, J gene, clone size, CDR3 protein, CDR3 DNA. D genes are given only for firm matches. The listing skips clone size in some rows; elsewhere it reads once, few, many or a size class.

v_call: TRBV7-2; d_call: NA; j_call: TRBJ2-1; clone_size: NA; cdr3_aa: CASSPDSRGEQFF; cdr3_nt: TGTGCCAGCAGCCCGGACAGCCGAGGTGAGCAGTTCTTC
v_call: TRBV27; d_call: TRBD1; j_call: TRBJ2-5; clone_size: NA; cdr3_aa: CASSLTGTGQETQYF; cdr3_nt: TGTGCCAGCAGTTTGACCGGGACAGGCCAAGAGACCCAGTACTTC
v_call: TRBV5-1; d_call: NA; j_call: TRBJ2-1; clone_size: few; cdr3_aa: CASSLESSYNEQFF; cdr3_nt: TGCGCCAGCAGCTTGGAGAGCTCCTACAATGAGCAGTTCTTC
v_call: TRBV5-1; d_call: NA; j_call: TRBJ2-7; clone_size: NA; cdr3_aa: CASSPFSGPSYEQYF; cdr3_nt: TGCGCCAGCAGCCCTTTCTCGGGACCATCCTACGAGCAGTACTTC
v_call: TRBV27; d_call: TRBD1; j_call: TRBJ2-7; clone_size: NA; cdr3_aa: CASSWTGVTDEQYF; cdr3_nt: TGTGCCAGCAGTTGGACAGGGGTTACGGACGAGCAGTACTTC
v_call: TRBV27; d_call: NA; j_call: TRBJ1-5; clone_size: NA; cdr3_aa: CASSLYSSNQPQHF; cdr3_nt: TGTGCCAGCAGTTTGTATTCCAGCAATCAGCCCCAGCATTTT
v_call: TRBV2; d_call: NA; j_call: TRBJ1-4; clone_size: NA; cdr3_aa: CASRTQQWELFF; cdr3_nt: TGTGCCAGCAGGACCCAACAGTGGGAACTGTTTTTT
v_call: TRBV5-1; d_call: NA; j_call: TRBJ1-1; clone_size: NA; cdr3_aa: CASRTEEAEAFF; cdr3_nt: TGCGCCAGCAGAACAGAGGAGGCTGAAGCTTTCTTT
v_call: TRBV18; d_call: NA; j_call: TRBJ1-1; clone_size: NA; cdr3_aa: CASSPGEGGAFF; cdr3_nt: TGTGCCAGCTCACCAGGAGAGGGGGGTGCTTTCTTT
v_call: TRBV6-1; d_call: NA; j_call: TRBJ2-6; clone_size: NA; cdr3_aa: CASNPWGVGANVLTF; cdr3_nt: TGTGCCAGCAACCCATGGGGGGTAGGGGCCAACGTCCTGACTTTC
v_call: TRBV5-6; d_call: NA; j_call: TRBJ2-5; clone_size: NA; cdr3_aa: CASSLASGAGETQYF; cdr3_nt: TGTGCCAGCAGCTTGGCTTCGGGGGCAGGAGAGACCCAGTACTTC
v_call: TRBV5-1; d_call: TRBD1; j_call: TRBJ2-1; clone_size: many; cdr3_aa: CASSFTGTGANEQFF; cdr3_nt: TGCGCCAGCAGCTTTACCGGGACAGGGGCCAATGAGCAGTTCTTC
v_call: TRBV11-2; d_call: TRBD2; j_call: TRBJ2-3; clone_size: NA; cdr3_aa: CASSPGLTLAGVTDTQYF; cdr3_nt: TGTGCCAGCAGCCCCGGCCTTACTCTAGCGGGGGTCACAGATACGCAGTATTTT
v_call: TRBV7-9; d_call: TRBD2; j_call: TRBJ2-5; clone_size: NA; cdr3_aa: CASSLGTSGGAVETQYF; cdr3_nt: TGTGCCAGCAGCTTAGGGACTAGCGGGGGGGCCGTGGAGACCCAGTACTTC
v_call: TRBV9; d_call: NA; j_call: TRBJ1-1; clone_size: few; cdr3_aa: CASSEQRGERTEAFF; cdr3_nt: TGTGCCAGCAGCGAACAGAGAGGGGAGCGCACTGAAGCTTTCTTT
v_call: TRBV7-2; d_call: NA; j_call: TRBJ2-2; clone_size: NA; cdr3_aa: CASSFGQGYTGELFF; cdr3_nt: TGTGCCAGCAGCTTCGGCCAGGGCTACACCGGGGAGCTGTTTTTT
v_call: TRBV7-3; d_call: NA; j_call: TRBJ2-3; clone_size: few; cdr3_aa: CASTPGDLSTDTQYF; cdr3_nt: TGTGCCAGCACCCCGGGGGACCTGAGCACAGATACGCAGTATTTT
v_call: TRBV4-1; d_call: NA; j_call: TRBJ2-7; clone_size: NA; cdr3_aa: CASSQARGGIYEQYF; cdr3_nt: TGCGCCAGCAGCCAAGCTAGGGGGGGTATCTACGAGCAGTACTTC
v_call: TRBV9; d_call: NA; j_call: TRBJ2-7; clone_size: NA; cdr3_aa: CASSVGGSSYEQYF; cdr3_nt: TGTGCCAGCAGCGTAGGAGGGTCCAGCTACGAGCAGTACTTC
v_call: TRBV29-1; d_call: TRBD1; j_call: TRBJ2-7; clone_size: NA; cdr3_aa: CSAITPGQGYEQYF; cdr3_nt: TGCAGCGCGATAACCCCGGGACAGGGCTACGAGCAGTACTTC
v_call: TRBV5-6; d_call: NA; j_call: TRBJ1-2; clone_size: NA; cdr3_aa: CASSQGHYGYTF; cdr3_nt: TGTGCCAGCAGCCAGGGACACTATGGCTACACCTTC
v_call: TRBV5-6; d_call: TRBD1; j_call: TRBJ2-5; clone_size: NA; cdr3_aa: CASSPDQGAEETQYF; cdr3_nt: TGTGCCAGCAGCCCGGATCAGGGGGCTGAAGAGACCCAGTACTTC